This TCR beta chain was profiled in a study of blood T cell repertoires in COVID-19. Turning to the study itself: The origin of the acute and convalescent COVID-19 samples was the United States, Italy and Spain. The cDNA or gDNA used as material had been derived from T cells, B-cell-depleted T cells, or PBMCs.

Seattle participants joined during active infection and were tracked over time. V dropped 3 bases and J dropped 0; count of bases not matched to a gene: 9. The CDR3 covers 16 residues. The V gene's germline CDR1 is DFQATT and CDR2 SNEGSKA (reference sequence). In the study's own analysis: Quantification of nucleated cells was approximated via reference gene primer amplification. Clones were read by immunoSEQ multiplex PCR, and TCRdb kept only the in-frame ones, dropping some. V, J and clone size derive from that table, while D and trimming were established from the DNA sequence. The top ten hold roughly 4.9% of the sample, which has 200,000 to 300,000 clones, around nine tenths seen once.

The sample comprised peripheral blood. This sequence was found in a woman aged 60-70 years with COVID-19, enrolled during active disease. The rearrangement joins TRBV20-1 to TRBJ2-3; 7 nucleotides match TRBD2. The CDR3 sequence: CSASLASGQSTDTQYF. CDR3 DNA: TGCAGTGCTAGTTTGGCTAGCGGCCAAAGCACAGATACGCAGTATTTT.